These 4 T cell receptor beta chains share one sample of origin, sequenced in a study of beta chain features in type 1 diabetes. TCRB transcripts that were expressed got sequenced, as all of the isolated RNA had been reverse transcribed. Profiled with immunoSEQ multiplex PCR; TCRdb holds only in-frame clones, not every one. The repertoire holds around 300,000 clones, with roughly 8% as singletons. Sequenced input: central memory CD4+ T cells from blood. These TCRs come from a woman aged 18-35 years in good health.

This clone was observed a handful of times. CDR3 amino acids: CASSTGVGYGYTF. CDR3 nucleotide sequence: TGTGCCAGCAGCACAGGGGTAGGCTATGGCTACACCTTC. This chain uses TRBV7-2 with TRBJ1-2; 7 bases are shared with TRBD1. Germline V gene data show CDR1 as SGHTA and CDR2 as FQGNSA. Trimming took 5 bases from V and 4 from J; bases not matched to a gene: 4. This CDR3 contains 13 residues.

The sample holds a few counts of this clone. The V call is TRBV25-1, the J call TRBJ2-1; D gene uncertain. CDR1 is MGHDK and CDR2 is SYGVNS in the germline V gene. Trimming pared 4 bases from V and 7 bases from J, leaving 5 bases between. CDR3 length equals 11 residues. CDR3 DNA: TGTGCCAGCAGTGTACAGAATGAGCAGTTCTTC. This encodes CASSVQNEQFF.

As concerns this clone: Other nucleotide sequences from this sample produce the same CDR3. This sequence joins TRBV7-2 and TRBJ2-7, with 10 bases lining up with TRBD2. Germline V gene lookup returns CDR1 SGHTA and CDR2 FQGNSA. The CDR3 contains 15 residues. J lost 4 bases, V lost 1 base, and 4 bases had no gene match. CDR3 protein: CASSLGPSGSYEQYF. Written as DNA, the CDR3 is TGTGCCAGCAGCTTAGGTCCTAGCGGGAGTTACGAGCAGTACTTC.

This clone was picked up a small number of times. The chain recombines TRBV7-8 with TRBJ2-3, with 10 bases lining up with TRBD1. V lost 0 bases and J lost 5; bases outside the gene matches: 5. The CDR3 extends over 16 amino acids. From germline, CDR1 is SGHVS and CDR2 FQNEAQ. The CDR3 loop reads CASSLAGGQGRDTQYF. In DNA form, the CDR3 reads TGTGCCAGCAGCTTAGCAGGGGGACAGGGGAGAGATACGCAGTATTTT.